A single sample gave rise to the 32 T cell receptor beta chains below, sequenced in a study of CXCR3-negative and CXCR3-positive naive CD8 T cells. Study observations and caveats: Hydrophobicity was higher for TRB CDR3s found in CXCR3-positive naive cells than in CXCR3-negative naive cells.

The method, 5' RACE with UMI labels, was used to prepare the TRB cDNA libraries. TCRdb reprocessed the 5' RACE reads, keeping one entry per CDR3 protein, no DNA. With tens of thousands of distinct CDR3 sequences in the sample, the ten largest clones hold almost 0.55%. These receptors' antigens are unknown. Sequencing was performed on naive CXCR3+ CD8+ T cells from blood. Noted subset: CD45RO-CCR7+CD27+CD95- naive CD8+ T cells expressing CXCR3 (TNR3+). The source is a human donor in good health. Some clones in this sample may be carry-over from other donors' samples.

The chain combines TRBV3-1 with TRBJ2-7. The CDR3 length is 13 residues. Germline values: CDR1 LGHDT, CDR2 YNNKEL (reference sequence). CDR3 sequence reads: CASSQDLGDEQYF.

The chain joins TRBV28 to TRBJ2-2; the D gene TCRdb calls, TRBD1, cannot be checked with no DNA. CDR1 MDHEN and CDR2 SYDVKM come from the germline V gene. The CDR3 sequence is 14 residues long. The CDR3 spells CASSQQGFTGELFF.

V is TRBV7-9 and J is TRBJ1-5. The V gene's germline CDR1 is SEHNR and CDR2 FQNEAQ (reference sequence). The CDR3 is 14 amino acids. CDR3 in amino acids: CASSSSDSNQPQHF.

V and J are TRBV27 and TRBJ2-1; TCRdb selects TRBD2, and the lack of DNA leaves this call unchecked. The CDR3 spans 12 residues. Germline CDR1 is MNHEY and CDR2 is SMNVEV (reference sequence). CDR3 loop: CASSGTNNEQFF.

V usage is TRBV20-1 and J usage is TRBJ2-1. Germline V lookup: CDR1 DFQATT, CDR2 SNEGSKA (reference sequence). CDR3 length: 13 amino acids. The CDR3 loop reads CSASASPYNEQFF.

The chain carries TRBV7-3 and TRBJ2-1. Per the germline V gene, CDR1 is SGHTA and CDR2 is FQGTGA. The length of the CDR3 is 13 residues. This chain's CDR3 is CASSLFVGNEQFF.

V is TRBV29-1 and J is TRBJ2-7; TCRdb lists TRBD1, though no DNA is available to test this call. CDR3 length: 13 amino acids. Germline V lookup: CDR1 SQVTM, CDR2 ANQGSEA. The CDR3 here is CSSREGSDSEQYF.

V and J are TRBV27 and TRBJ2-1; TCRdb lists TRBD2, though no DNA is available to test this call. The CDR3 is 16 residues long. From germline, CDR1 is MNHEY and CDR2 SMNVEV (reference sequence). The CDR3 loop reads CASSLSTSGGRNEQFF.

The chain employs TRBV6-2 or TRBV6-3 and TRBJ2-5. CDR3 length: 14 residues. CDR1 and CDR2 (germline): MNHEY, SVGEGT. The CDR3 spells CASSYVGLEETQYF.

The chain has TRBV20-1 and TRBJ1-1. CDR3 length: 13 amino acids. Germline lookup yields CDR1 DFQATT and CDR2 SNEGSKA (reference sequence). The CDR3 reads CSASRKFNTEALF.

The chain recombines TRBV25-1 with TRBJ1-2; TCRdb's assignment of TRBD1 cannot be checked, as there is no DNA. Germline values: CDR1 MGHDK, CDR2 SYGVNS. The CDR3 sequence is 15 residues long. CDR3 loop: CASSEYTGARYGYTF.

The chain employs TRBV5-1 and TRBJ1-1; the D call of TRBD1 rests on TCRdb alone, since no DNA is present to check it. This CDR3 contains 14 residues. Per germline, CDR1 SGHRS and CDR2 YFSETQ. This CDR3 is CASSIPRGEPKAFF.

This chain uses TRBV24-1 with TRBJ2-1; lacking DNA, the TRBD1 call made by TCRdb goes unchecked. Per germline, CDR1 KGHDR and CDR2 SFDVKD. There are 17 residues in the CDR3. CDR3 region: CATSDPREGLRVDEQFF.

CDR3 sequence reads: CASSPKDSSMNTEAFF. The V call is TRBV5-1, the J call TRBJ1-1; the D call from TCRdb, TRBD1, cannot be confirmed without DNA. There are 16 residues in the CDR3. Per the germline V gene, CDR1 is SGHRS and CDR2 is YFSETQ.

This chain joins TRBV12-3 or TRBV12-4 and TRBJ2-6; absent DNA, TCRdb's TRBD1 call cannot be checked. The CDR3 is 17 amino acids. CDR3 sequence: CASRGDRGSSGANVLTF.

V gene TRBV4-1 combines with J gene TRBJ2-7; with no DNA, the TCRdb D assignment of TRBD2 cannot be verified. Looked up from germline, CDR1 is MGHRA and CDR2 is YSYEKL. This CDR3 spans 15 amino acids. The CDR3 loop is CASSRIAGGSYEQYF.

The chain recombines TRBV12-3 or TRBV12-4 with TRBJ2-1. The CDR3 runs 11 residues. CDR3 region: CASSLAVRQFF.

CDR3 amino acids: CSARGGGDTEAFF. The V call is TRBV20-1, the J call TRBJ1-1; checking the TCRdb D call of TRBD1 is not possible without DNA. The CDR3 is 13 residues long. Germline CDR1 and CDR2: DFQATT and SNEGSKA (reference sequence).

CDR3 amino acids: CASSQVAAFLNSPLHF. The chain is built from TRBV4-2 and TRBJ1-6. The CDR3 extends over 16 amino acids. CDR1 is LGHNA and CDR2 is YNFKEQ in the germline V gene.

The chain recombines TRBV6-2 or TRBV6-3 with TRBJ2-3; there is no DNA to check the TCRdb D call of TRBD2. This CDR3 is built from 15 residues. Per the germline V gene, CDR1 is MNHEY and CDR2 is SVGEGT. The CDR3 sequence is CASSYLAESTDTQYF.

The J gene is TRBJ2-1, the V gene TRBV6-2 or TRBV6-3; TCRdb selects TRBD1, and the lack of DNA leaves this call unchecked. The CDR3 sequence is 11 residues long. CDR1 and CDR2 (germline): MNHEY, SVGEGT. This CDR3 is CASSYGREQLF.

J is TRBJ1-1 and V is TRBV6-5. Germline-derived CDR1 and CDR2 are MNHEY and SVGAGI. The CDR3 has 13 amino acids. The CDR3 sequence: CPSSYSISGEAFF.

The chain uses TRBV29-1 and TRBJ2-7; TCRdb outputs TRBD2, but without DNA this stays unchecked. CDR1 and CDR2 (germline): SQVTM, ANQGSEA. The CDR3 contains 17 residues. The CDR3 spells CSVEGGTEGLAGGEQYF.

The chain uses TRBV4-1 and TRBJ2-5. CDR1 MGHRA and CDR2 YSYEKL come from the germline V gene. There are 16 residues in the CDR3. This CDR3 is CASSQVPELPLETQYF.

This chain uses TRBV28 with TRBJ2-7; TCRdb gives TRBD2 as the D gene, but with no DNA this cannot be confirmed. Germline CDR1 is MDHEN and CDR2 is SYDVKM. The length of the CDR3 is 16 residues. The CDR3 loop reads CASSITLAGGPEEQYF.

V and J are TRBV6-5 and TRBJ2-2; the TCRdb D gene call, TRBD1, has no DNA to confirm it. Germline V CDR1 and CDR2: MNHEY, SVGAGI. This CDR3 contains 14 residues. The CDR3 loop reads CASSHHQGSGELFF.

The genes are TRBV7-9 and TRBJ2-7; TCRdb's D call of TRBD1 is untestable without DNA. Germline V gives CDR1 SEHNR, CDR2 FQNEAQ (reference sequence). The CDR3 runs to 13 residues. The CDR3 is CASSNRGNYEQYF.

The V and J genes are TRBV19 and TRBJ2-1. Germline CDR1 reads LNHDA; CDR2 reads SQIVND (reference sequence). The CDR3 loop spans 15 amino acids. CDR3 residues: CASRGSGSSYNEQFF.

V and J are TRBV20-1 and TRBJ2-7; TCRdb calls TRBD1, which cannot be checked without DNA. Germline V gene data show CDR1 as DFQATT and CDR2 as SNEGSKA (reference sequence). The CDR3 consists of 14 residues. CDR3 region: CSACDRVSSYEQYF.

This chain connects TRBV29-1 to TRBJ2-1. Germline assignment: CDR1 SQVTM and CDR2 ANQGSEA. The length of the CDR3 is 14 residues. The CDR3 loop is CSVEDHSEGNEQFF.

The chain uses TRBV5-5 and TRBJ2-7; TCRdb indicates TRBD1, and absent DNA this call remains unverified. Germline CDR1 reads SGHKS; CDR2 reads YYEKEE (reference sequence). There are 14 residues in the CDR3. This chain's CDR3 is CASSFRDSPYEQYF.

The V call is TRBV4-3, the J call TRBJ2-1; there is no DNA to check the TCRdb D call of TRBD2. The CDR3 spans 15 residues. CDR1 and CDR2 (germline): LGHNA, YSLEER. The CDR3 protein is CASSPQPGTFNEQFF.